This T cell receptor beta chain was documented in a study of blood T cell repertoires in COVID-19. V was pared by 0 bases and J by 6 bases, with 14 bases between. This CDR3 is 15 amino acids long. The V gene's germline CDR1 is MGHRA and CDR2 YSYEKL. Original methodology: Estimation of nucleated cell counts was performed using reference gene primer amplification. Sequenced by immunoSEQ multiplex PCR; TCRdb stores in-frame clones only, minus some. V, J and clone size are taken as reported in that table, and D and trimming were inferred from the DNA itself. This table has 250,000 to 300,000 clones, roughly 79% appearing once. This clone was picked up one time.

The gene calls are TRBV4-1 and TRBJ1-1; perhaps TRBD1 as D (6 bases). The TCR was taken from a woman aged 55-70 years with active or convalescent COVID-19. Sequenced input: peripheral blood. This chain's CDR3 is CASSQDPGGLSEAFF. The CDR3, as DNA: TGCGCCAGCAGCCAAGATCCGGGGGGGCTTTCTGAAGCTTTCTTT.